The 24 T cell receptor beta chains in this list originate from one sample, sequenced in a study of Tregs in tolerant kidney transplant recipients. The nonmyeloablative bone marrow transplants came from related graft donors, with transient mixed chimerism. Using immunoSEQ multiplex PCR, the repertoire was profiled, and TCRdb retains in-frame clones only, with some absent. The sample records 45,000 to 55,000 clones, 91% being singletons. Source: CD8+ T cells from blood (PBMCs), taken 24 months after the transplant. Receptors originate from a human patient who received a combined kidney and bone marrow transplant. A subset of T cells may come from the graft donor.

The chain carries TRBV27 and TRBJ1-5, with 9 nucleotides matching TRBD1. J gave up 4 bases and V 6 bases, and 13 bases lay outside the gene matches. In germline, CDR1 is MNHEY, CDR2 SMNVEV (reference sequence). The CDR3 consists of 17 residues. CDR3 protein: CASSQRHSDRGNQPQHF. CDR3 DNA sequence: TGTGCCAGCAGCCAAAGGCACTCGGACAGGGGTAATCAGCCCCAGCATTTT.

CDR3 sequence (DNA): TGTGCCAGTAGTATTTTAGTGGGACAGGGTTTCAACGAGCAGTACTTC. Protein product: CASSILVGQGFNEQYF. The gene calls are TRBV19 and TRBJ2-7; 9 bases align to TRBD1. The germline V gene encodes CDR1 LNHDA and CDR2 SQIVND (reference sequence). The CDR3 contains 16 residues. V shed 3 bases and J 5 bases; nucleotides not matched to a gene: 11. The full variable domain, completed using reference TRBV19 and TRBJ2-7, is DGGITQSPKYLFRKEGQNVTLSCEQNLNHDAMYWYRQDPGQGLRLIYYSQIVNDFQKGDIAEGYSVSREKKESFPLTVTSAQKNPTAFYLCASSILVGQGFNEQYFGPGTRLTVT.

The chain joins TRBV9 to TRBJ2-5, with 9 nucleotides matching TRBD2. This CDR3 comprises 14 residues. Germline CDR1 and CDR2: SGDLS and YYNGEE. V trimming: 3 bases; J trimming: 3 bases; junction bases outside the gene matches: 3. The CDR3 bases are TGTGCCAGCAGCGCTCCTAGCGGGGAAGAGACCCAGTACTTC. It yields the protein CASSAPSGEETQYF.

This clone has only a few counts. The chain is built from TRBV27 and TRBJ2-7, with a tentative D call TRBD1 (6 bases). Trimming removed 8 bases from V and 3 bases from J, with 8 bases in between. This CDR3 contains 11 residues. Germline CDR1 MNHEY, CDR2 SMNVEV (reference sequence). Here the CDR3 reads CASVQGYEQYF. The CDR3 DNA reads as TGTGCCAGCGTACAGGGCTACGAGCAGTACTTC.

The chain links TRBV19 to TRBJ1-5; 11 nucleotides align to TRBD1. Germline V CDR1 and CDR2: LNHDA, SQIVND (reference sequence). The CDR3 extends over 15 amino acids. The J segment lost 6 bases and the V segment lost 10 bases, leaving 11 bases of the junction unmatched. The chain's CDR3 is CATQEGTGGFQPQHF. As DNA, the CDR3 is TGTGCCACTCAGGAGGGGACAGGGGGGTTTCAGCCCCAGCATTTT.

This sequence joins TRBV13 and TRBJ2-7, with TRBD2 identical over 10 bases. CDR3 length: 15 amino acids. The germline CDR1 and CDR2 sequences are PRHDT and FYEKMQ (reference sequence). J was trimmed by 3 bases and V by 6 bases; bases with no gene match: 8. The CDR3 reads CASRAAGTSDYEQYF. CDR3 coding DNA: TGTGCCAGCAGAGCCGCCGGGACTAGCGACTACGAGCAGTACTTC.

The chain links TRBV7-6 to TRBJ2-1; the D gene is possibly TRBD2 (6 bases). This CDR3 is built from 12 residues. With 5 bases removed from V and 8 bases from J, the gap between germline ends came to 10 bases. Per the germline V gene, CDR1 is SGHVS and CDR2 is FNYEAQ. The chain's CDR3 is CASSPSGDEQFF. In DNA form, the CDR3 reads TGTGCCAGCAGCCCCTCGGGAGATGAGCAGTTCTTC.

The V and J genes are TRBV5-6 and TRBJ2-7; D remains unclear. Per germline, CDR1 SGHDT and CDR2 YYEEEE. The CDR3 is made up of 14 amino acids. Trimming left V 0 bases short and J 0 bases short, with 7 bases between. The CDR3, as DNA: TGTGCCAGCAGCTTGGGCGGAAGCTCCTACGAGCAGTACTTC. Its protein is CASSLGGSSYEQYF.

This clone has a single count. The chain is built from TRBV15 and TRBJ2-7; TRBD1 matches at 7 bases. The CDR3 totals 13 residues. Trimming took 5 bases from V and 6 from J; bases not matched to a gene: 7. CDR1 LNHNV and CDR2 YYDKDF come from the germline V gene (reference sequence). The CDR3 coding sequence is TGTGCCACCAGCCCCACCGGGACAGCCGAGCAGTACTTC. It codes for CATSPTGTAEQYF. Full variable domain (remainder filled in from reference TRBV15 and TRBJ2-7): DAMVIQNPRYQVTQFGKPVTLSCSQTLNHNVMYWYQQKSSQAPKLLFHYYDKDFNNEADTPDNFQSRRPNTSFCFLDIRSPGLGDTAMYLCATSPTGTAEQYFGPGTRLTVT.

This chain uses TRBV9 with TRBJ2-3; weak D call: TRBD2 (5 bases). Germline CDR1 and CDR2: SGDLS and YYNGEE. There are 13 residues in the CDR3. V lost 0 bases and J lost 6, with 8 bases in between. This chain's CDR3 is CASSVGGWDTQYF. In DNA form, the CDR3 reads TGTGCCAGCAGCGTAGGCGGGTGGGATACGCAGTATTTT.

This chain joins TRBV29-1 and TRBJ1-1; 9 bases map to TRBD1. Germline CDR1 is SQVTM and CDR2 is ANQGSEA. V shed 7 bases and J 1 base; nucleotides not matched to a gene: 4. This CDR3 is 13 amino acids long. The CDR3 spells CSAVGQGNTEAFF. For the CDR3, the DNA is TGCAGCGCAGTGGGACAGGGGAACACTGAAGCTTTCTTT.

CDR3 protein: CASSRRTGGDETQYF. The CDR3, as DNA: TGTGCCAGCAGCCGAAGGACAGGGGGCGATGAGACCCAGTACTTC. The V call is TRBV11-3, the J call TRBJ2-5, with 11 nucleotides matching TRBD1. Per germline, CDR1 SGHNT and CDR2 YENEEA. The ends lost 5 bases at V and 5 bases at J; junction bases unmatched: 7. CDR3 size: 15 residues.

V usage is TRBV27 and J usage is TRBJ1-1; TRBD1 aligns across 8 bases. The trim removed 5 bases at V and 5 bases at J, leaving 7 bases unmatched. The CDR3 extends over 14 amino acids. Looked up from germline, CDR1 is MNHEY and CDR2 is SMNVEV (reference sequence). The CDR3 bases are TGTGCCAGCAGTCCAGGGGGCTGGGAAACTGAAGCTTTCTTT. Residues: CASSPGGWETEAFF.

This chain uses TRBV11-3 with TRBJ2-5; the D gene is possibly TRBD2 (6 bases). CDR3 length equals 17 residues. V shed 5 bases and J shed 1 base, with 20 bases lying between them. The germline CDR1 and CDR2 sequences are SGHNT and YENEEA. The DNA for the CDR3 is TGTGCCAGCAGCCCCGCTACCGGGACTCCCTTCCAAGAGACCCAGTACTTC. This gives the protein CASSPATGTPFQETQYF.

The chain carries TRBV27 and TRBJ2-1, with 8 bases identical to TRBD2. The ends lost 3 bases at V and 13 bases at J; junction bases unmatched: 8. This CDR3 is 13 amino acids long. Germline lookup yields CDR1 MNHEY and CDR2 SMNVEV (reference sequence). CDR3 sequence (DNA): TGTGCCAGCAGTTTCTCCCGGACTAGCCCTCAGTTCTTC. Translating gives CASSFSRTSPQFF.

This clone has a handful of counts. The chain couples TRBV11-2 to TRBJ2-1; 8 bases agree with TRBD2. This CDR3 has 14 amino acids. CDR1 is SGHAT and CDR2 is FQNNGV in the germline V gene. V shed 5 bases, J shed 8 bases, and the junction held 8 bases outside the gene matches. CDR3 in DNA: TGTGCCAGCAGCCCCACGGGAGGGGGGGATGAGCAGTTCTTC. Translating gives CASSPTGGGDEQFF.

V usage is TRBV28 and J usage is TRBJ2-5; TRBD1 aligns across 12 bases. Trimming at V came to 3 bases and at J to 1 base, leaving 9 bases not matched to a gene. Germline loops: CDR1 MDHEN, CDR2 SYDVKM. CDR3 length: 18 amino acids. Here the CDR3 DNA reads TGTGCCAGCAGTTTTCACGGCGGGACAGGGGGCCTCCAAGAGACCCAGTACTTC. Its protein is CASSFHGGTGGLQETQYF. The entire variable domain, with the rest obtained from reference TRBV28 and TRBJ2-5, is as follows: DVKVTQSSRYLVKRTGEKVFLECVQDMDHENMFWYRQDPGLGLRLIYFSYDVKMKEKGDIPEGYSVSREKKERFSLILESASTNQTSMYLCASSFHGGTGGLQETQYFGPGTRLLVL.

This clone was counted once. The rearrangement links TRBV27 to TRBJ1-1; 7 bases are shared with TRBD1. Germline loops: CDR1 MNHEY, CDR2 SMNVEV (reference sequence). V lost 6 bases, J lost 1 base, and 5 bases stayed unmatched. There are 14 residues in the CDR3. The CDR3 DNA sequence: TGTGCCAGCAGGGAACAGGGGTCGAACACTGAAGCTTTCTTT. Protein sequence: CASREQGSNTEAFF.

V and J are TRBV7-6 and TRBJ2-2; unclear D gene. V was pared by 2 bases and J by 2 bases, with 6 bases between. There are 14 residues in the CDR3. Germline loops: CDR1 SGHVS, CDR2 FNYEAQ. Here the CDR3 reads CASSLLRNTGELFF. CDR3 bases: TGTGCCAGCAGCTTACTACGTAACACCGGGGAGCTGTTTTTT.

This clone was counted a single time. The chain is built from TRBV7-2 and TRBJ2-1, with no clear D. The CDR3 runs to 14 residues. In germline, CDR1 is SGHTA, CDR2 FQGNSA. V lost 0 bases and J lost 0, with 3 bases in between. The CDR3 spells CASSLASSYNEQFF. CDR3 in DNA: TGTGCCAGCAGCTTAGCGAGCTCCTACAATGAGCAGTTCTTC.

The chain has TRBV5-1 and TRBJ1-2; 8 bases line up with TRBD1. CDR1 and CDR2 from the germline V gene are SGHRS and YFSETQ. The CDR3 runs 13 residues. J lost 4 bases, V lost 3 bases, and 2 bases had no gene match. The CDR3 DNA reads TGCGCCAGCAGCTCGACAGGGGTCTATGGCTACACCTTC. This translates into CASSSTGVYGYTF.

The rearrangement uses TRBV13 and TRBJ2-1; TRBD2 matches at 11 bases. Germline V gene sequence: CDR1 PRHDT, CDR2 FYEKMQ (reference sequence). The CDR3 covers 15 residues. The junction had 2 bases not matched to a gene; V was cut back by 5 bases and J by 2 bases. The CDR3 sequence is CASSLAGGPYNEQFF. The CDR3 nucleotides are TGTGCCAGCAGCCTAGCGGGGGGTCCCTACAATGAGCAGTTCTTC.

The chain recombines TRBV7-9 with TRBJ2-7, with D possibly being TRBD2 (6 bases). The V end lost 8 bases, the J end lost 2 bases, and 22 bases lay between the germline ends. The germline V gene has CDR1 SEHNR and CDR2 FQNEAQ (reference sequence). This CDR3 spans 16 amino acids. The CDR3 is CASAPLTGELAYEQYF. The CDR3 nucleotides read TGTGCCAGCGCACCCCTGACGGGGGAGTTGGCCTACGAGCAGTACTTC.

The rearrangement links TRBV12-5 to TRBJ2-1; D call uncertain. Deletions cut 6 bases from V and 6 bases from J, with 9 bases between. CDR1 and CDR2 (germline): LGHNT, FRNRAP. CDR3 length: 12 residues. CDR3 coding DNA: TGTGCTAGTGGAGGCGGCTCCAATGAGCAGTTCTTC. It is translated as CASGGGSNEQFF. Based on the CDR3 plus reference TRBV12-5 and TRBJ2-1, the full variable domain is DARVTQTPRHKVTEMGQEVTMRCQPILGHNTVFWYRQTMMQGLELLAYFRNRAPLDDSGMPKDRFSAEMPDATLATLKIQPSEPRDSAVYFCASGGGSNEQFFGPGTRLTVL.